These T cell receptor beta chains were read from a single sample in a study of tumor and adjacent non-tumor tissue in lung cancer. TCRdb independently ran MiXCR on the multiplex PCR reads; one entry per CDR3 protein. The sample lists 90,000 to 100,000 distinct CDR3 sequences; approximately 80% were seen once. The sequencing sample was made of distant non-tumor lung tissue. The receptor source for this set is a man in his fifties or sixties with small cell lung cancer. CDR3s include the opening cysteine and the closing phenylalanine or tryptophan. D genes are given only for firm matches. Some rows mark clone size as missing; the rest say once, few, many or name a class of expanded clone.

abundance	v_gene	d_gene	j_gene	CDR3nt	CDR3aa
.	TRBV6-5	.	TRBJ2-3	TGTGCCTGCAGTTCAGGCTATGGCATAGATACGCAGTATTTT	CACSSGYGIDTQYF
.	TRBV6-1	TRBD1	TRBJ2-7	TGTGCCAGCAGGCGAGTTTCGCTCCGGGACAGGGTCGAGCAGTACTTC	CASRRVSLRDRVEQYF
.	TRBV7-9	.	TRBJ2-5	TGTGTCAGCGGCTACTCAACAGGGTTCGAGACCCAGTACTTC	CVSGYSTGFETQYF
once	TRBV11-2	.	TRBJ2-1	TGTGCCAGCAGCCTAGGAGTAGTGGGAGGCTACTACTACAATGAGCGGTTCTTC	CASSLGVVGGYYYNERFF
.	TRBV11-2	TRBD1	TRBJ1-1	TGTGCCAGCAATCAGGACAGGAACACTGAAGCTTTATTT	CASNQDRNTEALF
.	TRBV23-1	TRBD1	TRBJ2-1	TGCGCCAGCATCAAGGGACAGATCGTTTATGAGCAGTTCTTC	CASIKGQIVYEQFF
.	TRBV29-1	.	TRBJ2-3	TGCAGCGTTGCAATAGGGAGTTGGCAGCCCCAGTATTTT	CSVAIGSWQPQYF
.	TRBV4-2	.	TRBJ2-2	TGTGCCAGCAGCCAAGGTCTCAGGGCTAACTCCGGGGAGCTGTTTTTT	CASSQGLRANSGELFF
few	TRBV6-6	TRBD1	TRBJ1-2	TGTGCCAACAGTTACAACCCCGGGACAGACTATGGTTACACCTTC	CANSYNPGTDYGYTF
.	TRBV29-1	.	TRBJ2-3	TGCATCGTGGATAGAAGCACAGATACACAGTATTTT	CIVDRSTDTQYF